Shown below are 24 T cell receptor beta chains from a single sample sequenced in a study of PD-L1 blockade in urothelial cancer. Sequencing used immunoSEQ multiplex PCR; TCRdb keeps in-frame clones, though not all of them. Here the sample spans 95,000 to 150,000 clones, approximately 85% being singletons. The time point denotes: peripheral blood 6 weeks after treatment start. Source: PBMCs, taken around atezolizumab (anti-PD-L1) treatment. These receptors originate from a man aged 45-60 years with urothelial cancer.

The rearrangement links TRBV10-3 to TRBJ2-1; 8 nucleotides align to TRBD2. The V segment lost 0 bases and the J segment 7 bases; nucleotides outside the gene matches: 5. Looked up from germline, CDR1 is ENHRY and CDR2 is SYGVKD. The CDR3 has 15 amino acids. As DNA, the CDR3 is TGTGCCATCAGTGAGTCAGACGGGAGGGCAAATGAGCAGTTCTTC. Protein product: CAISESDGRANEQFF.

This clone has only one observation. This rearrangement joins TRBV6-5 to TRBJ1-4; tentatively, D is TRBD1 (6 bases). Between the trimmed V and J ends, which lost 5 bases and 11 bases, there was a span of 18 bases. Per the germline V gene, CDR1 is MNHEY and CDR2 is SVGAGI. This CDR3 contains 14 residues. CDR3 nucleotides: TGTGCCAGCAGTCAGACAGGCGGCTTGCGGAAACTGTTTTTT. Its protein product is CASSQTGGLRKLFF.

V and J are TRBV6-1 and TRBJ2-5; the match to TRBD1 covers 8 bases. The V gene end was trimmed by 0 bases and the J gene end by 5 bases; junction bases not matched to a gene: 8. Germline lookup yields CDR1 MNHNS and CDR2 SASEGT. This CDR3 has 16 amino acids. CDR3 residues: CASSEAAGGAGETQYF. The CDR3 bases are TGTGCCAGCAGTGAAGCGGCAGGGGGCGCCGGGGAGACCCAGTACTTC.

V and J are TRBV5-4 and TRBJ2-7, with D unclear. Germline values: CDR1 SGHNT, CDR2 YYREEE (reference sequence). Trimming removed 10 bases from V and 12 bases from J, with 20 bases in between. CDR3 length equals 11 residues. DNA for the CDR3: TGTGCCGGGCAGGCAAGTACGAGCTTGTACTTC. Amino acids: CAGQASTSLYF.

The J gene is TRBJ2-5, the V gene TRBV15; tentatively, D is TRBD2 (5 bases). V was pared by 5 bases and J by 5 bases, with 18 bases between. Germline V gives CDR1 LNHNV, CDR2 YYDKDF (reference sequence). The CDR3 totals 15 residues. The CDR3 DNA reads TGTGCCACCAGCGTAAGCGGTATTTCCGGGGAGACCCAGTACTTC. Encoded protein: CATSVSGISGETQYF.

The V and J genes are TRBV7-2 and TRBJ2-7; TRBD1 is a possible D gene (6 bases). Trimming took off 2 bases at V and 2 bases at J, with 10 bases between the two ends. The CDR3 has 14 residues. Per germline, CDR1 SGHTA and CDR2 FQGNSA. The DNA for the CDR3 is TGTGCCAGCAGCTTATCACAGGGCGCCTACGAGCAGTACTTC. It encodes CASSLSQGAYEQYF.

The V gene is TRBV5-4, the J gene TRBJ2-3; weak D call: TRBD2 (6 bases). V shed 0 bases and J shed 1 base, with 9 bases lying between them. This CDR3 is 15 amino acids long. In germline, CDR1 is SGHNT, CDR2 YYREEE (reference sequence). The CDR3 DNA follows: TGTGCCAGCAGCTTGGCGGGGGACCGCACAGATACGCAGTATTTT. Protein: CASSLAGDRTDTQYF.

In DNA form, the CDR3 reads TGTGCCAGCAGTAGACAGAGCCCGGGCAATTCACCCCTCCACTTT. Protein product: CASSRQSPGNSPLHF. This chain joins TRBV6-6 and TRBJ1-6; TRBD1 is a possible D gene (5 bases). This CDR3 has 15 residues. V gave up 5 bases and J gave up 7 bases, with 15 bases separating them. Germline values: CDR1 MNHNY, CDR2 SVGAGI (reference sequence).

The chain has TRBV27 and TRBJ2-4, with 12 bases that match TRBD2. Trimming took 4 bases from V and 4 from J; bases not matched to a gene: 5. In germline, CDR1 is MNHEY, CDR2 SMNVEV (reference sequence). This CDR3 is built from 16 residues. The CDR3 loop reads CASSSPGTSGKNIQYF. The DNA of the CDR3 is TGTGCCAGCAGTTCACCTGGGACTAGCGGGAAAAACATTCAGTACTTC.

This clone was recorded once. The chain couples TRBV7-6 to TRBJ2-2, with 9 bases identical to TRBD2. The CDR3 has 15 residues. Unmatched junction bases numbered 3, after V lost 3 bases and J lost 4 bases. Germline V gene lookup returns CDR1 SGHVS and CDR2 FNYEAQ. This CDR3 reads CASSFSGRGTGELFF. The CDR3 nucleotides are TGTGCCAGCAGCTTTAGCGGGAGAGGCACCGGGGAGCTGTTTTTT.

The table lists this clone with a few counts. The CDR3 bases are TGTGCCAGCAGCAAAGGTCGGGAGGCTAATTCACCCCTCCACTTT. This codes for CASSKGREANSPLHF. This chain joins TRBV21-1 and TRBJ1-6. TRBV21-1 is assigned pseudogene status. CDR3 length: 15 residues.

The chain links TRBV18 to TRBJ1-5; TRBD1 agrees at 7 bases. This CDR3 contains 14 residues. In germline, CDR1 is KGHSH, CDR2 LQKENI. Trimming took 6 bases from V and 3 from J; bases not matched to a gene: 5. CDR3: CASSSDRANQPQHF. As DNA, the CDR3 is TGTGCCAGCTCGTCCGACAGGGCCAATCAGCCCCAGCATTTT.

This clone has just a few counts. This chain uses TRBV7-9 with TRBJ2-7; 7 bases map to TRBD1. The CDR3 length is 13 residues. CDR1 is SEHNR and CDR2 is FQNEAQ in the germline V gene (reference sequence). Germline trimming cut 10 bases from V and 5 bases from J; bases unmatched to any gene: 11. CDR3 nucleotide sequence: TGTGCCACACAAGAACAGGGGCTGGACGAGCAGTACTTC. Translating gives CATQEQGLDEQYF.

The V gene is TRBV28, the J gene TRBJ1-2, with 7 bases aligning to TRBD1. Looked up from germline, CDR1 is MDHEN and CDR2 is SYDVKM. Unmatched junction bases numbered 7, after V lost 11 bases and J lost 4 bases. The CDR3 covers 12 residues. The CDR3 sequence is CAASGTAYGYTF. The DNA of the CDR3 is TGTGCCGCGTCCGGGACAGCCTATGGCTACACCTTC.

This chain joins TRBV20-1 and TRBJ1-4; D gene unclear. The CDR3 consists of 11 residues. V was shortened by 5 bases and J by 4 bases, with 5 bases between the two germline ends. In germline, CDR1 is DFQATT, CDR2 SNEGSKA (reference sequence). CDR3: CSAPFNEKLFF. The CDR3, as DNA: TGCAGTGCTCCGTTTAATGAAAAACTGTTTTTT.

The rearrangement links TRBV10-3 to TRBJ2-7; maybe TRBD1 (6 bases). Germline assignment: CDR1 ENHRY and CDR2 SYGVKD. V lost 3 bases and J 2 bases, leaving 14 bases between the germline ends. The CDR3 has 15 amino acids. Written as DNA, the CDR3 is TGTGCCATCAGTGATGAGGGGGTCCCTACCTACGAGCAGTACTTC. This encodes CAISDEGVPTYEQYF.

The CDR3 DNA sequence: TGTGCCAGCAGTGAAATTTTCGGTGCAGGGGTCAATGAGCAGTTCTTC. Translation gives CASSEIFGAGVNEQFF. This rearrangement joins TRBV2 to TRBJ2-1, with D possibly TRBD1 on 6 matching bases. CDR3 length: 16 residues. V lost 2 bases and J lost 6, with 17 bases in between. CDR1 is SNHLY, CDR2 FYNNEI, per germline.

This rearrangement joins TRBV7-3 to TRBJ2-1; TRBD2 might be the D (5 bases). The CDR3 is 13 residues long. Germline CDR1 reads SGHTA; CDR2 reads FQGTGA. The V gene lost 5 bases and the J gene lost 9 bases, with 14 bases spanning the gap. In DNA, the CDR3 is TGTGCCAGCAGCCCCGGACCCGAGGGTGAGCAGTTCTTC. It translates to CASSPGPEGEQFF.

V usage is TRBV28 and J usage is TRBJ2-3; 12 positions agree with TRBD2. The CDR3 covers 15 residues. The J segment lost 6 bases and the V segment lost 6 bases, leaving 7 bases of the junction unmatched. Germline CDR1 is MDHEN and CDR2 is SYDVKM. The DNA of the CDR3 is TGTGCCAGCAGCCCGCTAGCGGGAGGGCCGGATACGCAGTATTTT. Protein sequence: CASSPLAGGPDTQYF.

The rearrangement uses TRBV6-5 and TRBJ2-7; 10 positions match TRBD1. V lost 7 bases and J lost 3; bases outside the gene matches: 3. This CDR3 contains 13 residues. The germline V gene has CDR1 MNHEY and CDR2 SVGAGI. CDR3 sequence (DNA): TGTGCCAGCACCGGACAGGGGGACTACGAGCAGTACTTC. It is translated as CASTGQGDYEQYF.

The chain combines TRBV5-4 with TRBJ2-2, with 11 bases lining up with TRBD2. From germline, CDR1 is SGHNT and CDR2 YYREEE (reference sequence). The CDR3 is made up of 15 amino acids. The trim removed 4 bases at V and 7 bases at J, leaving 6 bases unmatched. CDR3 loop: CASSVVAGGGGELFF. In DNA, the CDR3 is TGTGCCAGCAGCGTCGTAGCGGGAGGGGGCGGGGAGCTGTTTTTT.

The V call is TRBV5-1, the J call TRBJ2-7, with D possibly matching TRBD2 (6 bases). The CDR3 extends over 16 amino acids. V was clipped by 4 bases and J by 4 bases, with 21 bases between them. The germline CDR1 and CDR2 sequences are SGHRS and YFSETQ. The CDR3: CASSPHEAGIGYEQYF. In DNA form, the CDR3 reads TGCGCCAGCAGCCCCCACGAGGCGGGGATTGGGTACGAGCAGTACTTC.

Of note for this clone: Other DNA sequences in the same sample also yield this CDR3. The genes are TRBV28 and TRBJ1-2, with D perhaps matching TRBD1 (5 bases). Germline CDR1 reads MDHEN; CDR2 reads SYDVKM. The length of the CDR3 is 12 residues. V lost 6 bases to trimming and J lost 8 bases, with 13 bases between them. The CDR3 nucleotides read TGTGCCAGCAGCTTCAGGGTCGGCGGCTACACCTTC. Its translation is CASSFRVGGYTF.

The rearrangement joins TRBV18 to TRBJ2-7; D possibly corresponds to TRBD1 (6 bases). Trimming pared 5 bases from V and 3 bases from J, leaving 17 bases between. This CDR3 has 15 amino acids. CDR1 is KGHSH, CDR2 LQKENI, per germline. CDR3 protein: CASSTQGQGLYEQYF. The CDR3 DNA sequence: TGTGCCAGCTCAACTCAGGGGCAGGGGCTCTACGAGCAGTACTTC.